These T cell receptor beta chains were read from a single sample in a study of control samples from healthy donors and cancer patients. TCRdb's table, derived via immunoSEQ multiplex PCR, lists solely in-frame clones and lacks some. The sample lists 100,000 or so clones, over 75% occurring once. Sequenced material: blood. These TCRs come from a woman aged 45-60 years in good health. Each CDR3 is given with its conserved first and last residue. D genes are given only for firm matches. Some rows have no size entry. The others give once, few or many, or a class for an expanded clone.

-,-,TRBV7-9,TRBJ2-5,TGTGCCAGCAGCGGACATGGGGAGACAGGTCGCGGTCAAGAGACCCAGTACTTC,CASSGHGETGRGQETQYF
TRBD1,-,TRBV7-9,TRBJ2-3,TGTGCCAGCAGCCCCCGCCCGGGACAGCTGAGCACAGATACGCAGTATTTT,CASSPRPGQLSTDTQYF
TRBD1,-,TRBV28,TRBJ2-3,TGTGCCAGCAGCAGACAGGGGCCCCGCACAGATACGCAGTATTTT,CASSRQGPRTDTQYF
-,-,TRBV29-1,TRBJ1-1,TGCAGCGTTGACAGGGGTACTGAAGCTTTCTTT,CSVDRGTEAFF
-,-,TRBV11-3,TRBJ2-2,TGTGCCAGCAGCTTAGCCCCTCACAAGCCCTCTCACACCGGGGAGCTGTTTTTT,CASSLAPHKPSHTGELFF
-,-,TRBV5-5,TRBJ1-2,TGTGCCAGCAGCTTGGCCAAGCGGAGGGGCTGGGGCTACACCTTC,CASSLAKRRGWGYTF
-,-,TRBV21-1,TRBJ2-5,TGTGCCAGCAGGGGCGGGAAGACACCGTTAGAGACCCAGTACTTC,CASRGGKTPLETQYF
TRBD2,-,TRBV15,TRBJ2-1,TGTGCCACCAGCATATATACTAGCGGGAGTCTTGATGAGCAGTTCTTC,CATSIYTSGSLDEQFF
TRBD1,-,TRBV7-9,TRBJ1-1,TGTGCCAGCAGCTGGACAGGGCGGGGCACTGAAGCTTTCTTT,CASSWTGRGTEAFF
-,-,TRBV10-1,TRBJ2-1,TGCGCCAGCAGTGAGTCTTGGTCGGCAGGTATGACTTACAATGAGCAGTTCTTC,CASSESWSAGMTYNEQFF
-,-,TRBV6-5,TRBJ1-2,TGTGCCAGCTTCGATGGAGGCTATAGACATGGCTACACCTTC,CASFDGGYRHGYTF
-,-,TRBV19,TRBJ1-2,TGTGCCAGCATGCAACAGACTAACTATGGCTACACCTTC,CASMQQTNYGYTF
-,-,TRBV7-7,TRBJ2-5,TGTGCCAGCAGCGACGGGACGGCTCAAGAGACCCAGTACTTC,CASSDGTAQETQYF
-,-,TRBV13,TRBJ1-1,TGTGCCAGCAGCTTTGGTTATCGACGGGACGAAGCTTTCTTT,CASSFGYRRDEAFF
-,-,TRBV29-1,TRBJ2-5,TGCAGCGTTGTGGGGTTGATGGAGACCCAGTACTTC,CSVVGLMETQYF
-,-,TRBV19,TRBJ1-5,TGTGCCAGTAGGGGGGGGGTTAATCAGCCCCAGCATTTT,CASRGGVNQPQHF
TRBD2,-,TRBV7-7,TRBJ2-1,TGTGCCAGCAGCTTAGGGGGATTGGGGAGGGGCGGAGGTGAGCAGTTCTTC,CASSLGGLGRGGGEQFF
-,few,TRBV18,TRBJ2-3,TGTGCCAGCGTTGGCGCAGATACGCAGTATTTT,CASVGADTQYF
TRBD1,-,TRBV7-2,TRBJ1-1,TGTGCCAGCAGCCTACAGGGGGCCATGAACACTGAAGCTTTCTTT,CASSLQGAMNTEAFF
-,-,TRBV7-8,TRBJ1-1,TGTGCCAGCAGCTACGAGCTAAGACCCACTGAAGCTTTCTTT,CASSYELRPTEAFF
-,-,TRBV5-5,TRBJ1-4,TGTGCCAGCAGCGCGGCGATATGGGAAAAACTGTTTTTT,CASSAAIWEKLFF
TRBD2,once,TRBV12-3/TRBV12-4,TRBJ2-3,TGTGCCAGCAGCCCGGGGGGGCCTACGCAGTATTTT,CASSPGGPTQYF
-,-,TRBV7-2,TRBJ2-2,TGTGCCAGCACCAGAGGTGGCACCGGGGAGCTGTTTTTT,CASTRGGTGELFF
-,-,TRBV6-5,TRBJ1-4,TGTGCCAGCAGTTACTCTCATAATGAAAAACTGTTTTTT,CASSYSHNEKLFF
-,-,TRBV19,TRBJ2-3,TGTGCCAGTACCAAGGGGCGGGATAGTAGCCCAGATACGCAGTATTTT,CASTKGRDSSPDTQYF